These 2 T cell receptor beta chains were all obtained from the same sample, sequenced in a study of blood T cell repertoires in COVID-19. The protocol was immunoSEQ multiplex PCR, while the TCRdb copy is restricted to in-frame clones and leaves out a portion. The sample carries over 250,000 clones, 70% to 85% recorded once. Sequenced material: peripheral blood. The receptors here all came from a human donor with COVID-19, enrolled during active disease. The donor label of this sample is uncertain.

This clone was counted only a few times. The V gene is TRBV5-5, the J gene TRBJ2-1; 9 nucleotides match TRBD1. Germline V gene data show CDR1 as SGHKS and CDR2 as YYEKEE (reference sequence). Germline trimming cut 4 bases from V and 3 bases from J; bases unmatched to any gene: 5. The CDR3 spans 15 residues. In DNA, the CDR3 is TGTGCCAGCAGCACGGGACAGGGAAACTACAATGAGCAGTTCTTC. Residues: CASSTGQGNYNEQFF.

The rearrangement uses TRBV19 and TRBJ1-2, with a tentative D call TRBD1 (5 bases). Germline lookup yields CDR1 LNHDA and CDR2 SQIVND (reference sequence). The CDR3 has 15 residues. V lost 3 bases and J lost 0, with 11 bases in between. The CDR3 sequence: CASSMGQGPNYGYTF. CDR3 sequence (DNA): TGTGCCAGTAGTATGGGCCAGGGTCCTAACTATGGCTACACCTTC. The full variable domain, in which reference TRBV19 and TRBJ1-2 provide the parts outside the CDR3, is DGGITQSPKYLFRKEGQNVTLSCEQNLNHDAMYWYRQDPGQGLRLIYYSQIVNDFQKGDIAEGYSVSREKKESFPLTVTSAQKNPTAFYLCASSMGQGPNYGYTFGSGTRLTVV.